What follows is one T cell receptor beta chain and its context. Its antigen is still unknown. Looked up from germline, CDR1 is MNHNS and CDR2 is SASEGT. There are 16 residues in the CDR3. Carrying unique molecular identifiers, the cDNA also gained a universal primer site through template switching. TCRdb recomputed calls from the 5' RACE reads with MiXCR, one row per CDR3 protein. The sample holds 1.5 million to 2 million distinct CDR3 sequences, more than 30% seen once. The data derive from a study of identical twins. General study findings and limits: Those out-of-frame alpha sequences shared by twins showed an excess of low generation probability. Model-predicted out-of-frame TCR alpha sharing fell below observed values in monozygotic twins. It was possible that invariant MAIT and iNKT cells partly confounded the zero-insertion analyses.

The TCR comes from a newborn girl in good health. Sequencing used cord blood. The chain couples TRBV6-1 to TRBJ2-4; 9 bases match TRBD2. The DNA end lines up better with TRBJ2-7; the J call may be wrong. The CDR3 nucleotides read TGTGCCAGCAGTGACCCTAGCGGGGTACTCCGACACGAGCAGTACTTC. It is translated as CASSDPSGVLRHEQYF.